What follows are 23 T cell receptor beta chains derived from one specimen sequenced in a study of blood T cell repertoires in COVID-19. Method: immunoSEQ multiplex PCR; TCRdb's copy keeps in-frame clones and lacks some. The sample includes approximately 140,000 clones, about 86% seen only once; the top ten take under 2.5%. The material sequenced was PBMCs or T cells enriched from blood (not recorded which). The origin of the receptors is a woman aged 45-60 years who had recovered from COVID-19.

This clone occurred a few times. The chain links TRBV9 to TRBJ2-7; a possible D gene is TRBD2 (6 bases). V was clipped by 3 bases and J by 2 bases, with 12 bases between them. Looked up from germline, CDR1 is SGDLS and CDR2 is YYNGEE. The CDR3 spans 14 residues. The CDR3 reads CASSEAGDPYEQYF. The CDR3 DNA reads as TGTGCCAGCAGCGAAGCGGGCGACCCCTACGAGCAGTACTTC.

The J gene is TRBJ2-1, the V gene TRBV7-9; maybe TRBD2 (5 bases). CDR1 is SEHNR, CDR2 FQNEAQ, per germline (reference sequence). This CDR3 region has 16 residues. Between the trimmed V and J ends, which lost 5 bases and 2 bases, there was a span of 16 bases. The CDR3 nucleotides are TGTGCCAGCAGCCTTATCGGGGTTGTTACCTACAATGAGCAGTTCTTC. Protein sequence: CASSLIGVVTYNEQFF.

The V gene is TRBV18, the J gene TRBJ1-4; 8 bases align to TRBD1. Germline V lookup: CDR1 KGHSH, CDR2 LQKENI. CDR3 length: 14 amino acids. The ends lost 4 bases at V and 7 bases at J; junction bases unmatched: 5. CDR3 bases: TGTGCCAGCTCACTCGGGACAGGCAGTGAAAAACTGTTTTTT. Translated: CASSLGTGSEKLFF. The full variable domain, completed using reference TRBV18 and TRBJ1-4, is NAGVMQNPRHLVRRRGQEARLRCSPMKGHSHVYWYRQLPEEGLKFMVYLQKENIIDESGMPKERFSAEFPKEGPSILRIQQVVRGDSAAYFCASSLGTGSEKLFFGSGTQLSVL.

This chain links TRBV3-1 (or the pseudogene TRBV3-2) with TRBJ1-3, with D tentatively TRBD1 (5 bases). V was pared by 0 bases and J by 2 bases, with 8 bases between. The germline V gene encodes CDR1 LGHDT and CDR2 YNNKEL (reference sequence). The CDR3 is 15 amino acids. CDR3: CASSQEARAGNTIYF. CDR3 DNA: TGTGCCAGCAGCCAAGAAGCCAGGGCTGGAAACACCATATATTTT.

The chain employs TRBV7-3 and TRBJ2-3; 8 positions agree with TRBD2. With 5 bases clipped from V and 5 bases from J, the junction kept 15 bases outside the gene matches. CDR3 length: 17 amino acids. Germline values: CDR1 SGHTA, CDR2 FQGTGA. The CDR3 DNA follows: TGTGCCAGCAGCCACTCCCCCCTGGGTAGCGGGGTAGATACGCAGTATTTT. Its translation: CASSHSPLGSGVDTQYF.

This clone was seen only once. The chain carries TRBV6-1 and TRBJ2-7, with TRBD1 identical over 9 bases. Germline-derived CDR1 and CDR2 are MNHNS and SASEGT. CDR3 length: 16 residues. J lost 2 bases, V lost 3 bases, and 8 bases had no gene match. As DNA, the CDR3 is TGTGCCAGCAGTGATCCCGGGACAGGGATGACCTACGAGCAGTACTTC. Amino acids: CASSDPGTGMTYEQYF.

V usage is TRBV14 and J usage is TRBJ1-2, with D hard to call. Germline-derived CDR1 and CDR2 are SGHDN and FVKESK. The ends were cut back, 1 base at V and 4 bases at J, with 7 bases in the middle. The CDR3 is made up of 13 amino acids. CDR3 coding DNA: TGTGCCAGCAGCCAAGGCCAGTTCTATGGCTACACCTTC. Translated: CASSQGQFYGYTF.

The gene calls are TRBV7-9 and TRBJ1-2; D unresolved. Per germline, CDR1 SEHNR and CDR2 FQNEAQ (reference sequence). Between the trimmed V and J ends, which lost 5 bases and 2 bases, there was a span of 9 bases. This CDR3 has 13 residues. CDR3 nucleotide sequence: TGTGCCAGCAGCGATACAAGAAACTATGGCTACACCTTC. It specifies CASSDTRNYGYTF.

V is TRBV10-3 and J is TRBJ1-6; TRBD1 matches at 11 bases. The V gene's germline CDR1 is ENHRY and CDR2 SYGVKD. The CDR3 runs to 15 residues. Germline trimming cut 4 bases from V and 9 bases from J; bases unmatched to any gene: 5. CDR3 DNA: TGTGCCATCAGTGGGGGACAGGGGGATGGTTCACCCCTCCACTTT. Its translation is CAISGGQGDGSPLHF.

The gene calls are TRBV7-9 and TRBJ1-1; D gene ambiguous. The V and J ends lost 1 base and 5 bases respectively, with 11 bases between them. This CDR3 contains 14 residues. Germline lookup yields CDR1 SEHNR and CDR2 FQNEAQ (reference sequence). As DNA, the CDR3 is TGTGCCAGCAGCTTAGAGGGAGGTCGGACTGAAGCTTTCTTT. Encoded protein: CASSLEGGRTEAFF.

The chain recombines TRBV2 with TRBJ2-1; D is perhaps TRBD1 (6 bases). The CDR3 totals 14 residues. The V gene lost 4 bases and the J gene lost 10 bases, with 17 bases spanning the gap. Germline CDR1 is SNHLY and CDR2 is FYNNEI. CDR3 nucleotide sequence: TGTGCCAGCAGTGGGAACAGGGACACACCCGAGCAGTTCTTC. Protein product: CASSGNRDTPEQFF. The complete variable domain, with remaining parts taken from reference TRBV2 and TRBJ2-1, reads EPEVTQTPSHQVTQMGQEVILRCVPISNHLYFYWYRQILGQKVEFLVSFYNNEISEKSEIFDDQFSVERPDGSNFTLKIRSTKLEDSAMYFCASSGNRDTPEQFFGPGTRLTVL.

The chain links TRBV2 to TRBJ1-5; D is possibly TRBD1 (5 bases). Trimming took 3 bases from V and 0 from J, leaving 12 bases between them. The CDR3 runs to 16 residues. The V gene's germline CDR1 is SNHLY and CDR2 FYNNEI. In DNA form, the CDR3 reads TGTGCCAGCAGTGAGACGGGGGTCGATAGCAATCAGCCCCAGCATTTT. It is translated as CASSETGVDSNQPQHF.

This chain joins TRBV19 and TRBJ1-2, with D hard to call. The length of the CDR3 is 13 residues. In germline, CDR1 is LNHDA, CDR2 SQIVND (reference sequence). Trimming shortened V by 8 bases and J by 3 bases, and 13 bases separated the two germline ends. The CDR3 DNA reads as TGTGCCAGTCGGAGTTTCCGAGACTATGGCTACACCTTC. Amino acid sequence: CASRSFRDYGYTF.

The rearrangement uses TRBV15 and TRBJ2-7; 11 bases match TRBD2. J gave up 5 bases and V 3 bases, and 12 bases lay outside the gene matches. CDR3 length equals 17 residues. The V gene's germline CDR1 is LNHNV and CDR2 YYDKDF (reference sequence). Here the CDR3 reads CATSSSPLAGGPNEQYF. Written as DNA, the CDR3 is TGTGCCACCAGCAGCTCTCCTCTAGCGGGGGGCCCCAACGAGCAGTACTTC.

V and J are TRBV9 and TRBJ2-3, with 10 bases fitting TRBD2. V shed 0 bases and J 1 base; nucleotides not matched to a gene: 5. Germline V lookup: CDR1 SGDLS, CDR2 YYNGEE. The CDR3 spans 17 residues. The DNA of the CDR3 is TGTGCCAGCAGCGTAGCAGCGGGGGGGCCGGGCACAGATACGCAGTATTTT. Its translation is CASSVAAGGPGTDTQYF. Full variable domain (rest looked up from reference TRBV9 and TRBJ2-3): DSGVTQTPKHLITATGQRVTLRCSPRSGDLSVYWYQQSLDQGLQFLIQYYNGEERAKGNILERFSAQQFPDLHSELNLSSLELGDSALYFCASSVAAGGPGTDTQYFGPGTRLTVL.

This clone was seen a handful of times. The CDR3 DNA follows: TGTGCCAGCAGTGCGGCTAGCGGGGGGGCGGCCCAAGAGACCCAGTACTTC. Its protein product is CASSAASGGAAQETQYF. This sequence joins TRBV11-2 and TRBJ2-5; the match to TRBD2 covers 12 bases. The CDR3 runs 17 residues. With V trimmed by 6 bases and J by 1 base, 9 bases remained unmatched. Germline values: CDR1 SGHAT, CDR2 FQNNGV. Looking up the rest from reference TRBV11-2 and TRBJ2-5 gives the full variable domain: EAGVAQSPRYKIIEKRQSVAFWCNPISGHATLYWYQQILGQGPKLLIQFQNNGVVDDSQLPKDRFSAERLKGVDSTLKIQPAKLEDSAVYLCASSAASGGAAQETQYFGPGTRLLVL.

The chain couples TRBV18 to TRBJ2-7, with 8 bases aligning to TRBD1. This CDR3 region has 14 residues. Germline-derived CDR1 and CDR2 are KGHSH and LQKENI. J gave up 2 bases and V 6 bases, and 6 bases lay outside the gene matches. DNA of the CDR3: TGTGCCAGCTCTCGGACAGGGACAGCCTACGAGCAGTACTTC. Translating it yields CASSRTGTAYEQYF. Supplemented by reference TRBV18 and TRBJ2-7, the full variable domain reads NAGVMQNPRHLVRRRGQEARLRCSPMKGHSHVYWYRQLPEEGLKFMVYLQKENIIDESGMPKERFSAEFPKEGPSILRIQQVVRGDSAAYFCASSRTGTAYEQYFGPGTRLTVT.

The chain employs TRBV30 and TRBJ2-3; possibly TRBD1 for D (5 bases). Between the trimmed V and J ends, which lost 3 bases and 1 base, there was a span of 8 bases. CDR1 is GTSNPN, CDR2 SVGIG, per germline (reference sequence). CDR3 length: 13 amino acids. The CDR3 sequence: CAWRGQGTDTQYF. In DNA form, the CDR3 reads TGTGCCTGGAGGGGGCAAGGCACAGATACGCAGTATTTT.

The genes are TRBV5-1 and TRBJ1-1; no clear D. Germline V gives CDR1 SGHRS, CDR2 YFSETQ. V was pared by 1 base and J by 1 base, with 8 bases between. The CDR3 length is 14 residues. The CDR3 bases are TGCGCCAGCAGCTTGTTTAACGGGAACACTGAAGCTTTCTTT. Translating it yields CASSLFNGNTEAFF.

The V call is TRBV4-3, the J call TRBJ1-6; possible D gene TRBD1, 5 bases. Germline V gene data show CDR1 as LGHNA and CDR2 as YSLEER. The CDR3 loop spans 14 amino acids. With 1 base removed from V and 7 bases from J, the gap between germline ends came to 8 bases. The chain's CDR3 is CASSQGGWNSPLHF. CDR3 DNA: TGCGCCAGCAGCCAAGGGGGCTGGAATTCACCCCTCCACTTT.

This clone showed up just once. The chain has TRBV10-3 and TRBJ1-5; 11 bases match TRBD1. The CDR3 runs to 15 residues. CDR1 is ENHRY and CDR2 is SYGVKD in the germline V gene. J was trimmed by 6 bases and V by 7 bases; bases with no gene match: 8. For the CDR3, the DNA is TGTGCCATCAAAGGGACAGGGGGTCCGAGTCAGCCCCAGCATTTT. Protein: CAIKGTGGPSQPQHF.

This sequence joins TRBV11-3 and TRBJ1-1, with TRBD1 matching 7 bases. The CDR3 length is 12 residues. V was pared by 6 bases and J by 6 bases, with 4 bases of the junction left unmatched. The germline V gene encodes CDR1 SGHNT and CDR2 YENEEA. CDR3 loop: CASRRQGSEAFF. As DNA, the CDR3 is TGTGCCAGCAGGAGACAGGGCTCTGAAGCTTTCTTT.

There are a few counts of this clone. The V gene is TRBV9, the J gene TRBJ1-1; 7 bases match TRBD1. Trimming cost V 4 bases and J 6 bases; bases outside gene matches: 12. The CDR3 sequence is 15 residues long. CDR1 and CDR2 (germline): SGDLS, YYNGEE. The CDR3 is CASSPQGEVGPEAFF. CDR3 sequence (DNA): TGTGCCAGCAGCCCGCAGGGGGAGGTCGGGCCTGAAGCTTTCTTT. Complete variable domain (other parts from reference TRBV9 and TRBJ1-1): DSGVTQTPKHLITATGQRVTLRCSPRSGDLSVYWYQQSLDQGLQFLIQYYNGEERAKGNILERFSAQQFPDLHSELNLSSLELGDSALYFCASSPQGEVGPEAFFGQGTRLTVV.